The 18 T cell receptor beta chains reported below all come from one sample, sequenced in a study of Graves' ophthalmopathy and Graves' hyperthyroidism. RNA transcripts provided the template for amplifying TCR beta CDR3 regions. After a first-round RT-PCR with HTBI primers, a second-round multiplex PCR was run. TCRdb ran MiXCR on the multiplex PCR reads and lists one entry per CDR3 protein. Among roughly 610,000 distinct CDR3 sequences listed, about a fifth were seen once. Sequences were obtained from peripheral blood. The receptors stem from a woman aged 18-29 years with stable Graves' hyperthyroidism. Some clones in this sample may be carry-over from other donors' samples.

The chain links TRBV14 to TRBJ1-1; D perhaps matches TRBD1 (6 bases). The CDR3 length is 14 residues. In germline, CDR1 is SGHDN, CDR2 FVKESK. V gave up 2 bases and J gave up 3 bases, with 10 bases separating them. CDR3 nucleotides: TGTGCCAGCAGCCAACTCGACAGGCACACTGAAGCTTTCTTT. Protein: CASSQLDRHTEAFF.

This clonotype was seen at least ten times. The CDR3 region is CSAQGQAYEQYF. CDR3 bases: TGCAGCGCCCAGGGACAGGCCTACGAGCAGTACTTC. V usage is TRBV29-1 and J usage is TRBJ2-7; 8 nucleotides line up with TRBD1. CDR1 is SQVTM, CDR2 ANQGSEA, per germline. After removal of 7 bases from V and 2 bases from J, the junction contained 4 bases not matched to a gene. The CDR3 extends over 12 amino acids.

This clonotype was seen repeatedly, ten times or more. CDR3 protein: CASSMIGDTPSNQPQHF. The CDR3 DNA reads TGTGCCAGTAGTATGATCGGTGATACCCCGAGCAATCAGCCCCAGCATTTT. The chain is built from TRBV19 and TRBJ1-5; D gene ambiguous. Germline V lookup: CDR1 LNHDA, CDR2 SQIVND (reference sequence). Trimming removed 3 bases at V and 1 base at J, with 16 bases between. The CDR3 is made up of 17 amino acids.

This clonotype was recorded at least ten times. V usage is TRBV12-3 or TRBV12-4 and J usage is TRBJ2-2; no reliable D call. The germline V and J ends were trimmed by 2 bases and 0 bases, with 4 bases remaining between them. The CDR3 extends over 14 amino acids. CDR3 in amino acids: CASSLQTNTGELFF. The CDR3 region has the DNA TGTGCCAGCAGTTTACAGACGAACACCGGGGAGCTGTTTTTT.

This clonotype was seen repeatedly, ten times or more. The rearrangement links TRBV5-1 to TRBJ2-6; no firm D call. V was trimmed by 4 bases and J by 1 base, leaving 9 bases between them. The V gene's germline CDR1 is SGHRS and CDR2 YFSETQ. This CDR3 region has 15 residues. CDR3 sequence reads: CASSPPASGANVLTF. CDR3 nucleotides: TGCGCCAGCAGCCCCCCTGCTTCTGGGGCCAACGTCCTGACTTTC.

This clonotype was observed a handful of times. The chain couples TRBV12-5 to TRBJ2-7, with D hard to call. This CDR3 contains 12 residues. The V end was cut by 7 bases, the J end by 0 bases, with 7 bases between. Germline V lookup: CDR1 LGHNT, CDR2 FRNRAP. The CDR3 loop reads CASALSSYEQYF. The CDR3 nucleotides read TGTGCTAGTGCCCTTTCCTCCTACGAGCAGTACTTC.

This clonotype has a handful of counts. The chain is built from TRBV2 and TRBJ2-2, with D perhaps TRBD1 (5 bases). Between the trimmed V and J ends, which lost 11 bases and 2 bases, there was a span of 21 bases. This CDR3 is 16 amino acids long. Germline lookup yields CDR1 SNHLY and CDR2 FYNNEI. CDR3 residues: CASDLIQRTNTGELFF. The DNA for the CDR3 is TGTGCCTCGGACCTGATACAACGGACAAACACCGGGGAGCTGTTTTTT. The whole variable domain, filled in from reference TRBV2 and TRBJ2-2, reads EPEVTQTPSHQVTQMGQEVILRCVPISNHLYFYWYRQILGQKVEFLVSFYNNEISEKSEIFDDQFSVERPDGSNFTLKIRSTKLEDSAMYFCASDLIQRTNTGELFFGEGSRLTVL.

In its sample, this clonotype was seen many times. The chain combines TRBV6-1 with TRBJ2-3; no reliable D call. Deletions cut 5 bases from V and 2 bases from J, with 5 bases between. This CDR3 is 12 amino acids long. The germline CDR1 and CDR2 sequences are MNHNS and SASEGT. As DNA, the CDR3 is TGTGCCAGCAGTACGAACACAGATACGCAGTATTTT. Its translation is CASSTNTDTQYF.

V usage is TRBV20-1 and J usage is TRBJ1-5; 7 bases are a match to TRBD1. Germline V lookup: CDR1 DFQATT, CDR2 SNEGSKA (reference sequence). The CDR3 is 16 residues long. The V segment lost 6 bases and the J segment 1 base; nucleotides outside the gene matches: 12. CDR3 nucleotide sequence: TGCAGTGCAAGAAGGAACCAACAGGGGAGCAATCAGCCCCAGCATTTT. Amino acids: CSARRNQQGSNQPQHF.

This clonotype was recorded at least ten times. V is TRBV5-1 and J is TRBJ1-6; 10 bases match TRBD1. J gave up 10 bases and V 0 bases, and 7 bases lay outside the gene matches. The V gene's germline CDR1 is SGHRS and CDR2 YFSETQ. This CDR3 is built from 16 residues. In DNA, the CDR3 is TGCGCCAGCAGCTTGGGGACAGGGGGTGTGGAATCACCCCTCCACTTT. This sequence encodes CASSLGTGGVESPLHF. The full variable domain, its missing parts supplied by reference TRBV5-1 and TRBJ1-6, is KAGVTQTPRYLIKTRGQQVTLSCSPISGHRSVSWYQQTPGQGLQFLFEYFSETQRNKGNFPGRFSGRQFSNSRSEMNVSTLELGDSALYLCASSLGTGGVESPLHFGNGTRLTVT.

This clonotype showed up just a few times. The V call is TRBV6-5, the J call TRBJ1-3; 7 bases map to TRBD1. V lost 2 bases and J lost 5; bases outside the gene matches: 6. The CDR3 runs 15 residues. The germline gives CDR1 MNHEY, CDR2 SVGAGI. Written as DNA, the CDR3 is TGTGCCAGCAGTTACGGAGGGGGCGATAGAAACACCATATATTTT. It translates to CASSYGGGDRNTIYF.

This clonotype was seen a handful of times. The chain carries TRBV4-2 and TRBJ2-5, with 9 bases identical to TRBD2. The V and J ends lost 0 bases and 4 bases, in that order; junction bases with no gene match: 12. Germline V gene data show CDR1 as LGHNA and CDR2 as YNFKEQ. This CDR3 region has 18 residues. The CDR3 nucleotides read TGTGCCAGCAGCCAAGATCTCCTGGCGGGGGGGCGCGGAGAGACCCAGTACTTC. Translating it yields CASSQDLLAGGRGETQYF.

This clonotype was detected ten times or more. The rearrangement joins TRBV28 to TRBJ2-5; D is ambiguous. V lost 1 base and J 4 bases, leaving 13 bases between the germline ends. The CDR3 extends over 15 amino acids. Germline CDR1 reads MDHEN; CDR2 reads SYDVKM. The CDR3 DNA reads as TGTGCCAGCAGTTTATTAACGTGGTTTGGAGAGACCCAGTACTTC. The encoded protein is CASSLLTWFGETQYF. Full variable domain (outside the CDR3, taken from reference TRBV28 and TRBJ2-5): DVKVTQSSRYLVKRTGEKVFLECVQDMDHENMFWYRQDPGLGLRLIYFSYDVKMKEKGDIPEGYSVSREKKERFSLILESASTNQTSMYLCASSLLTWFGETQYFGPGTRLLVL.

The chain is built from TRBV2 and TRBJ1-5; 9 nucleotides match TRBD1. J gave up 6 bases and V 6 bases, and 6 bases lay outside the gene matches. The V gene's germline CDR1 is SNHLY and CDR2 FYNNEI. The CDR3 consists of 14 residues. The chain's CDR3 is CASRGDRVGQPQHF. DNA of the CDR3: TGTGCCAGCAGAGGGGACAGGGTGGGTCAGCCCCAGCATTTT.

This clonotype was recorded at least ten times. The chain is built from TRBV3-1 and TRBJ2-7; D remains ambiguous. CDR3 length equals 13 residues. The germline V and J ends were trimmed by 4 bases and 9 bases, with 16 bases remaining between them. CDR1 and CDR2 from the germline V gene are LGHDT and YNNKEL (reference sequence). The CDR3 DNA follows: TGTGCCAGCAGCCGAGTCGTGTCGTCTTGGCAGTACTTC. This encodes CASSRVVSSWQYF.

V usage is TRBV7-8 and J usage is TRBJ2-7; 11 bases are shared with TRBD2. The length of the CDR3 is 18 residues. Germline-derived CDR1 and CDR2 are SGHVS and FQNEAQ. V was clipped by 1 base and J by 0 bases; unmatched bases: 8. The CDR3 reads CASSLVGLAGGPSYEQYF. The CDR3 coding sequence is TGTGCCAGCAGCTTAGTCGGGCTAGCGGGAGGCCCCTCCTACGAGCAGTACTTC. The whole variable domain, filled in from reference TRBV7-8 and TRBJ2-7, reads GAGVSQSPRYKVAKRGQDVALRCDPISGHVSLFWYQQALGQGPEFLTYFQNEAQLDKSGLPSDRFFAERPEGSVSTLKIQRTQQEDSAVYLCASSLVGLAGGPSYEQYFGPGTRLTVT.

This clonotype came up a few times. Relative to the germline gene, one junction end is altered; a read error may explain this. The J gene is TRBJ1-2, the V gene TRBV6-2 or TRBV6-3; D is ambiguous. The CDR3 runs 11 residues. The germline gives CDR1 MNHEY, CDR2 SVGEGT. CDR3 sequence: CASGYGPGYTF. Written as DNA, the CDR3 is TGTGCCAGCGGTTACGGACCGGGCTACACCTTC.

The chain has TRBV3-1 and TRBJ2-7; D possibly corresponds to TRBD1 (6 bases). The CDR3 totals 14 residues. V lost 3 bases and J 13 bases, leaving 22 bases between the germline ends. CDR1 is LGHDT and CDR2 is YNNKEL in the germline V gene (reference sequence). The chain's CDR3 is CASSHTGTSYELYF. The CDR3 DNA follows: TGTGCCAGCAGCCACACAGGGACCTCCTACGAGCTATACTTC.